This T cell receptor (beta chain) was found in a study of blood T cell repertoires in COVID-19. The CDR3 sequence is 14 residues long. Germline V gives CDR1 SGHDN, CDR2 FVKESK. The germline V and J ends were trimmed by 4 bases and 7 bases, with 14 bases remaining between them. Profiling relied on immunoSEQ multiplex PCR, and the TCRdb table lists in-frame clones only, not all of them. The sample has roughly 330,000 clones; roughly 86% are singletons. The sequenced material came from PBMCs or T cells enriched from blood (not recorded which). The gene calls are TRBV14 and TRBJ1-5; D not resolved. The clonotype was recovered from a young woman who had recovered from COVID-19. The DNA for the CDR3 is TGTGCCAGCAGCCCATCAGGAACGGGACAGCCCCAGCATTTT. The encoded protein is CASSPSGTGQPQHF.